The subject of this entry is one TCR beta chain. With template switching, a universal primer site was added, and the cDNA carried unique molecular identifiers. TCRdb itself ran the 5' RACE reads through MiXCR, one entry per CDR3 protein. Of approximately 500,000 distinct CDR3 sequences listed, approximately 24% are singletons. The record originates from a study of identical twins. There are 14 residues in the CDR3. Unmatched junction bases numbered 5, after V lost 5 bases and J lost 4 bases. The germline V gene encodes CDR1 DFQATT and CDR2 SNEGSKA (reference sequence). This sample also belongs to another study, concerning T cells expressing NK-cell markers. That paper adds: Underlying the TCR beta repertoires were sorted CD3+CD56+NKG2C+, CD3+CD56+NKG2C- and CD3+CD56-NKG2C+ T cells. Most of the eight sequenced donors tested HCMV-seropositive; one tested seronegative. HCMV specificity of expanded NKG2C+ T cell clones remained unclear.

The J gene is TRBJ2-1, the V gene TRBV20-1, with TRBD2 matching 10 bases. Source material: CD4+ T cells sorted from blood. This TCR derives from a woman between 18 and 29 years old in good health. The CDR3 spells CSAALAGTYNEQFF. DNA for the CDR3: TGCAGTGCTGCACTAGCGGGGACTTACAATGAGCAGTTCTTC.